The T cell receptor (beta chain) under discussion was sequenced for a study of Ad26.COV2.S vaccination and SARS-CoV-2 variants. Study-wide background: Once, or twice with 56 days between doses, Ad26.COV2.S was given intramuscularly.

Regarding treatment: around 19 received Ad26.COV2.S at low or high dose, single or two shots; 5 received placebo; per-sample allocation not given. Collection of samples fell on day 63 after the first vaccine or placebo injection. Between the trimmed V and J ends, which lost 4 bases and 0 bases, there was a span of 9 bases. The CDR3 has 14 amino acids. Germline CDR1 and CDR2: SQVTM and ANQGSEA. This table comes from immunoSEQ multiplex PCR, and its TCRdb copy is limited to in-frame clones, with some not included. The sample carries more than 400,000 clones, roughly 91% recorded once. This material consisted of peripheral blood, taken in a trial of Ad26.COV2.S vaccine versus placebo. The TCR comes from a person aged 18-65 years who received the Ad26.COV2.S COVID-19 vaccine or a placebo. The chain joins TRBV29-1 to TRBJ2-2; D gene uncertain. The CDR3 loop is CSVAVLANTGELFF. Written as DNA, the CDR3 is TGCAGCGTTGCGGTACTCGCGAACACCGGGGAGCTGTTTTTT.